The TCR beta chain described here comes from a study of blood T cell repertoires in COVID-19. Sequenced by immunoSEQ multiplex PCR; TCRdb stores in-frame clones only, minus some. The sample includes 55,000 to 75,000 clones, around 80% of them seen just once. Losses at the gene ends were 5 bases for V and 3 bases for J; bases not matched to a gene: 4. CDR3 length equals 13 residues. Germline loops: CDR1 MGHRA, CDR2 YSYEKL. Sequencing was carried out using peripheral blood. This receptor was obtained from an older man with acute or convalescent COVID-19. This chain uses TRBV4-1 with TRBJ2-7, with TRBD1 matching 7 bases. CDR3 in DNA: TGCGCCAGCAGCAGCCGACAGGGCTACGAGCAGTACTTC. This encodes CASSSRQGYEQYF.